By share, the clone carrying this T cell receptor beta chain ranks as large. The antigen remains unidentified. Time point noted: sample taken at primary tumor resection. Whole RNA, isolated from tumor, nontumor lung or frozen PBMC, was sequenced without prior sorting. The V gene lost 3 bases and the J gene lost 4 bases, with 10 bases spanning the gap. In germline, CDR1 is DFQATT, CDR2 SNEGSKA (reference sequence). The CDR3 is 12 amino acids. This sample was taken from a study of spatial heterogeneity in lung cancer. The overall study: TCR transcript abundance in tumor regions was strongly correlated with the T cell module score obtained from matched bulk RNA-seq.

One entry per CDR3 protein results from TCRdb running MiXCR on the 5' RACE reads. Altogether about 8,100 distinct CDR3 sequences are present, roughly 12% being singletons, with the ten largest covering approximately 10%. The study's findings and limits: Higher tumor mutation counts went along with higher counts of expanded intratumoral alpha and beta TCRs.

This sequence joins TRBV20-1 and TRBJ2-7; D gene unclear. The source is a male donor with early-stage non-small cell lung cancer. This specimen consisted of lung tumor tissue, obtained at surgery. The CDR3 DNA reads TGCAGTGCTAGCGGTTCCACGTACGAGCAGTACTTC. This codes for CSASGSTYEQYF.